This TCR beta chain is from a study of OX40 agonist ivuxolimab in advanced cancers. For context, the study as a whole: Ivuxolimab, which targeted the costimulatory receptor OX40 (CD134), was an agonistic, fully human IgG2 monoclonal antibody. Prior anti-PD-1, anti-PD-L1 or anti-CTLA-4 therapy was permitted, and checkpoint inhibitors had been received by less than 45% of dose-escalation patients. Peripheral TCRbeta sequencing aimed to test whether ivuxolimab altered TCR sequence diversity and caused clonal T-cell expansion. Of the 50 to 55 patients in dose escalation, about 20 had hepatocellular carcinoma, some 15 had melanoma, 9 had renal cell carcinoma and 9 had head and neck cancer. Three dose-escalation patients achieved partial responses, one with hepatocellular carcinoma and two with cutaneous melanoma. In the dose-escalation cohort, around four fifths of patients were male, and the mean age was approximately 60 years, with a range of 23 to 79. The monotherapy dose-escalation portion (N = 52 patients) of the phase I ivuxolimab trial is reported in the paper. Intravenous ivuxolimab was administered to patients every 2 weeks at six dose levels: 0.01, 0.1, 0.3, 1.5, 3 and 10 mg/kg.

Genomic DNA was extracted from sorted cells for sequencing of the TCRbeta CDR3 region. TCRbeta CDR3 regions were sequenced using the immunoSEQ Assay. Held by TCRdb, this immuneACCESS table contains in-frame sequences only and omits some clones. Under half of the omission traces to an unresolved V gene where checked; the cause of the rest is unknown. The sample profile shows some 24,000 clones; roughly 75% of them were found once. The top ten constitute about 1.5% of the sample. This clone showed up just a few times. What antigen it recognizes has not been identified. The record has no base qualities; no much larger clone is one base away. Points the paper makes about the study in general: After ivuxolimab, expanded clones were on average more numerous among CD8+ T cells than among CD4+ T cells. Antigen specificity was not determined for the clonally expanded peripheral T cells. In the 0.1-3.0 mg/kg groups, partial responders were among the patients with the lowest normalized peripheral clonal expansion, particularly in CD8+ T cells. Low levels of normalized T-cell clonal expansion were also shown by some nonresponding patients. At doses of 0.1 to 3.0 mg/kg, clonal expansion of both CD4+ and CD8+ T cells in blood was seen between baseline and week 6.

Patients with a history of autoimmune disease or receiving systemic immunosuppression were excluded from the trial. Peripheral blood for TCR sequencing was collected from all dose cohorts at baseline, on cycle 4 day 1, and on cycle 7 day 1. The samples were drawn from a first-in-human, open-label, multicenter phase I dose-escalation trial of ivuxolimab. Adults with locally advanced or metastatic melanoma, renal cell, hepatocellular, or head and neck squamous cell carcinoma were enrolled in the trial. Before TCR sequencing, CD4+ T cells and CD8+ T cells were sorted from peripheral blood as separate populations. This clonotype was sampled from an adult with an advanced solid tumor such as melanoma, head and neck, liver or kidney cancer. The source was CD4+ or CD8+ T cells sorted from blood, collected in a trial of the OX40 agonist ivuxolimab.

The DNA sequence is given as TGTGCCAGCAGTTCGATACAGGGAGTTCAAGAGACCCAGTACTTC. Its translation reads: CASSSIQGVQETQYF. This chain joins TRBV28 to TRBJ2-5; 6 matching bases give a weak D call of TRBD1. The CDR3 contains 15 residues, cysteine and phenylalanine counted. Here the CDR3 DNA is all that survives: 45 bases in frame from base 1. CDR1 MDHEN and CDR2 SYDVKM are derived from the germline V gene. Trimming costs V 4 bases and J 2 bases, and their ends lie 14 bases apart.